Listed below are T cell receptor beta chains from one sample, sequenced in a study of T cell responses to AZD1222 COVID-19 vaccine. Assay: immunoSEQ multiplex PCR; the TCRdb copy retains only in-frame clones and omits some. The data contain 66,000 or so clones, around 74% of them singletons. The sequencing used peripheral blood, collected on day 0 of MenACWY control vaccination. These receptors were collected from an adult in good health. Both conserved end residues are trimmed from each CDR3. Each record gives: clone size, V gene, J gene, CDR3 protein. Only part of the rows carry a size: once, few, many, or a class if the clone is expanded.

size: .
V: TRBV7-2
J: TRBJ1-6
CDR3: ASSPDRLYNSPLH

size: .
V: TRBV10-1
J: TRBJ2-4
CDR3: AKLPGNAENIQY

size: .
V: TRBV28
J: TRBJ1-2
CDR3: ASSSSPGPYGYT

size: .
V: TRBV2
J: TRBJ2-7
CDR3: ASRAQGQSYEQY

size: .
V: TRBV2
J: TRBJ1-5
CDR3: ASRDPGQGGQPQH

size: .
V: TRBV7-3
J: TRBJ2-1
CDR3: ASSLKGRDSGPTAVEQF

size: .
V: TRBV5-4
J: TRBJ2-7
CDR3: ASSLGTDPAYEQY

size: few
V: TRBV7-9
J: TRBJ1-2
CDR3: ASSSWTGERGGYT

size: .
V: TRBV5-5
J: TRBJ2-4
CDR3: ASSLSAQMGDIQY

size: .
V: TRBV9
J: TRBJ1-2
CDR3: ASSPGTDYGYT

size: .
V: TRBV2
J: TRBJ2-7
CDR3: ASSDLGIFTYEQY

size: .
V: TRBV19
J: TRBJ2-1
CDR3: ASSPGGATIYNEQF

size: once
V: TRBV7-6
J: TRBJ2-5
CDR3: ASSSVVGARETQY

size: .
V: TRBV18
J: TRBJ2-2
CDR3: ASSPGGSTGELF

size: .
V: TRBV19
J: TRBJ2-2
CDR3: ASSSPSGGVVPNTGELF

size: .
V: TRBV6-2/TRBV6-3
J: TRBJ1-2
CDR3: ASSYSSRLKDGYT

size: .
V: TRBV28
J: TRBJ2-1
CDR3: ASSTSGTEEF

size: few
V: TRBV9
J: TRBJ2-7
CDR3: ASSVVNGEQY

size: .
V: TRBV5-4
J: TRBJ2-1
CDR3: ASSDAAGGPYNEQF

size: once
V: TRBV4-2
J: TRBJ1-1
CDR3: ASSQEDRVHTEAF

size: .
V: TRBV30
J: TRBJ2-3
CDR3: AWKKGPNGDTQY

size: few
V: TRBV2
J: TRBJ2-1
CDR3: ASSYSGLAGVYNEQF

size: .
V: TRBV7-8
J: TRBJ1-5
CDR3: ASSLAGQSNQPQH

size: .
V: TRBV28
J: TRBJ2-3
CDR3: ASSLTRVLGDTQY

size: .
V: TRBV28
J: TRBJ1-2
CDR3: ASRSPRTGAYGYT

size: .
V: TRBV7-9
J: TRBJ1-2
CDR3: ASSERSADYGYT

size: .
V: TRBV11-1
J: TRBJ1-1
CDR3: ASSPAAGYTEAF

size: .
V: TRBV5-4
J: TRBJ2-7
CDR3: ASSLSGQGGSEQY

size: .
V: TRBV15
J: TRBJ2-5
CDR3: ATSRDSGTEETQY

size: .
V: TRBV7-9
J: TRBJ1-1
CDR3: ASSLEGAGAEAF

size: .
V: TRBV5-1
J: TRBJ2-7
CDR3: ASSLGLEQY

size: .
V: TRBV7-9
J: TRBJ2-1
CDR3: ASSPVSIGGPSYNEQF

size: .
V: TRBV6-1
J: TRBJ2-7
CDR3: ASSEGSNYEQY